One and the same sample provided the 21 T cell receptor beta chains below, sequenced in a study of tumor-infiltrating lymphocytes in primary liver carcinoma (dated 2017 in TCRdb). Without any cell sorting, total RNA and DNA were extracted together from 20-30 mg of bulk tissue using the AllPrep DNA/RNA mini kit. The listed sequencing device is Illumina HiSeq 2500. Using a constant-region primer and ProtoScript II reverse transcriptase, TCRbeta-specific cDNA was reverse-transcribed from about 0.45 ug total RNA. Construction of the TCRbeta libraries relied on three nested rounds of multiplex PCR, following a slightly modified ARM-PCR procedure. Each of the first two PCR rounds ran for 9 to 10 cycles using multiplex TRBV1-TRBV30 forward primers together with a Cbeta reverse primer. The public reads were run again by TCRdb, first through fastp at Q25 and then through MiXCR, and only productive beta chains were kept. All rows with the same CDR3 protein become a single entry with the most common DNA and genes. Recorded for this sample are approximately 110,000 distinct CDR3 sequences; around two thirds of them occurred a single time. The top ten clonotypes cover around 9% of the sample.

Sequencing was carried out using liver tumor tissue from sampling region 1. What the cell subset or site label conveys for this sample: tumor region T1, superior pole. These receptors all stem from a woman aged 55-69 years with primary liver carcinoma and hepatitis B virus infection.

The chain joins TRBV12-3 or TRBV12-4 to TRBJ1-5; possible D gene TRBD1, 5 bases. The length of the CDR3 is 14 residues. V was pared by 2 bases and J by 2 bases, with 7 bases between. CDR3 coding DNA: TGTGCCAGCAGTTTATCACAGGGCAATCAGCCCCAGCATTTT. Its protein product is CASSLSQGNQPQHF.

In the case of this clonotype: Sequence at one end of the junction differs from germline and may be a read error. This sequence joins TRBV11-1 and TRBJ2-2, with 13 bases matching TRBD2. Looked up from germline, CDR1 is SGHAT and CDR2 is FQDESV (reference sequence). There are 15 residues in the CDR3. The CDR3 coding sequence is TGTGCCAGCAGCTTGGGACTAGCGGGGTTCGGGGAGTTGTTTTTT. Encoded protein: CASSLGLAGFGELFF.

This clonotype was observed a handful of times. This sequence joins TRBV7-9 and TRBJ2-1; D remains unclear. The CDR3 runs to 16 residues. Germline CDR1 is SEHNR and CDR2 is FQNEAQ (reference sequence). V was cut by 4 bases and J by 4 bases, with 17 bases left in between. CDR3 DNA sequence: TGTGCCAGCAGCTCCGGGCCTTCAGGCGATTACAATGAGCAGTTCTTC. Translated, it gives CASSSGPSGDYNEQFF.

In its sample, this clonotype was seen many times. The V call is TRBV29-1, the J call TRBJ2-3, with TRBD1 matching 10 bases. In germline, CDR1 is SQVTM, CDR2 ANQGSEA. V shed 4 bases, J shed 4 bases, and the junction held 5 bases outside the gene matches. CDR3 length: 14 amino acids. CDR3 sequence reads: CSVGMGTGADTQYF. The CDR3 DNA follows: TGCAGCGTTGGGATGGGGACAGGGGCAGATACGCAGTATTTT.

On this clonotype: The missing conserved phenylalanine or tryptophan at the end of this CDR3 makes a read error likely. CDR3 protein: CASSLGTSGNFEQFS. CDR3 sequence (DNA): TGTGCCAGCAGCTTAGGAACTAGCGGGAATTTTGAGCAGTTCTCC. The chain has TRBV11-3 and TRBJ2-1, with 10 nucleotides matching TRBD2. CDR3 length equals 15 residues. V lost 1 base and J lost 9; bases outside the gene matches: 6. Germline V gives CDR1 SGHNT, CDR2 YENEEA.

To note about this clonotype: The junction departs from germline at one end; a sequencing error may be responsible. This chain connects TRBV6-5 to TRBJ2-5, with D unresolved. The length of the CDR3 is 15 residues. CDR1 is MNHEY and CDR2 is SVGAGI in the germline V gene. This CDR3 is CASSYTRGNREAQYF. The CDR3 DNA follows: TGTGCCAGCAGTTATACCAGAGGTAACCGAGAGGCCCAGTACTTC.

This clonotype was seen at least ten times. CDR3 in amino acids: CASSYGTSRRTGELFF. The CDR3 DNA is TGTGCCAGCAGTTACGGGACTAGCAGGAGGACCGGGGAGCTGTTTTTT. This chain uses TRBV6-2 or TRBV6-3 with TRBJ2-2, with 9 bases lining up with TRBD2. The CDR3 is 16 amino acids. V was pared by 2 bases and J by 5 bases, with 6 bases of the junction left unmatched. Germline lookup yields CDR1 MNHEY and CDR2 SVGEGT.

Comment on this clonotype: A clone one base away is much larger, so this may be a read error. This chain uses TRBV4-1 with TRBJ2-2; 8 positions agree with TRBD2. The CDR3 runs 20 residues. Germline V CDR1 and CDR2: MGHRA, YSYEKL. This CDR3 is CASSHIKPARTSSNTWELFF. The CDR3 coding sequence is TGCGCCAGCAGCCACATAAAGCCCGCTCGGACTAGCTCGAACACCTGGGAGCTGTTTTTT.

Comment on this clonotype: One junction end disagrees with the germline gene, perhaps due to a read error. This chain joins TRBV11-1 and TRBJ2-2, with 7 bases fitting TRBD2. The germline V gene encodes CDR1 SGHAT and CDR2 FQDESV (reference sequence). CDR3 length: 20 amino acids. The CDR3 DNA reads TGTGTCAGTAGGCCAACCCCCGGGGCTAGCGGCAGTACGAACACCGGGGAGCTCTTTTTT. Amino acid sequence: CVSRPTPGASGSTNTGELFF.

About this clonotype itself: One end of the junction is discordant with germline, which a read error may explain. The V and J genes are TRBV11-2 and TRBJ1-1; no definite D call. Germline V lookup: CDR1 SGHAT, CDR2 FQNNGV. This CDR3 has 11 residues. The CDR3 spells CASSSGGKDYF. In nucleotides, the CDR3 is TGTGCCAGTAGCTCCGGAGGGAAGGACTATTTT. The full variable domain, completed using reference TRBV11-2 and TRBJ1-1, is EAGVAQSPRYKIIEKRQSVAFWCNPISGHATLYWYQQILGQGPKLLIQFQNNGVVDDSQLPKDRFSAERLKGVDSTLKIQPAKLEDSAVYLCASSSGGKDYFGQGTRLTVV.

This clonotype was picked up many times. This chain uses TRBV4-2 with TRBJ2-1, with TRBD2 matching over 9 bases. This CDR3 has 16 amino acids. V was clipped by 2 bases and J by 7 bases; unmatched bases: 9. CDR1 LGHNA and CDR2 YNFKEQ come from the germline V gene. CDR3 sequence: CASSQRSGLAGNEQFF. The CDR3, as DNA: TGTGCCAGCAGCCAACGCTCGGGACTAGCTGGGAATGAGCAGTTCTTC.

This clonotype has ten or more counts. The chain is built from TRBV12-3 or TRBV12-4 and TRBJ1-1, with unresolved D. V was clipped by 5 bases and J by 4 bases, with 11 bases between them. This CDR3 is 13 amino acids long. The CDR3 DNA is TGTGCCAGCAGTCCAAACCGGGGCACTGAAGCTTTCTTT. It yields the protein CASSPNRGTEAFF.

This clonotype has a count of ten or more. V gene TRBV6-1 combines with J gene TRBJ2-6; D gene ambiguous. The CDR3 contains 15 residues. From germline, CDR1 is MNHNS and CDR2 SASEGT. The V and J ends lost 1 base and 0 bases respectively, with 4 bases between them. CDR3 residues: CASSEGGSGANVLTF. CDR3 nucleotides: TGTGCCAGCAGTGAAGGGGGCTCTGGGGCCAACGTCCTGACTTTC.

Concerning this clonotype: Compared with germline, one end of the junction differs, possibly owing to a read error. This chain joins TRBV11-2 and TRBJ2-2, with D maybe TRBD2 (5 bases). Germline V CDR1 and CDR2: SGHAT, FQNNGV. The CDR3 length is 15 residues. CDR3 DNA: TGTGCCAGCAGCCTGGTGGGGTCCTTCACCGGGGAGCTGTTTTTC. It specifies CASSLVGSFTGELFF.

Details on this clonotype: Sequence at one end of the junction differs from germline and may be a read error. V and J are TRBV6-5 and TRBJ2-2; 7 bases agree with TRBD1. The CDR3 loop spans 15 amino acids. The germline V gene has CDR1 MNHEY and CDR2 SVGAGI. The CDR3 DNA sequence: TGTGCCAGTAGTTGGGACAGTCGGAACACCGGGGATCTGTTTTTT. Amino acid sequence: CASSWDSRNTGDLFF.

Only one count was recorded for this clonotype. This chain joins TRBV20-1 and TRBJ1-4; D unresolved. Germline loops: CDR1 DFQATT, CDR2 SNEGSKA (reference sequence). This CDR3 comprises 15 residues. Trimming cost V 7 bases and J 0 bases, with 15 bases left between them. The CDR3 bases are TGCAGTGTCGAAGGAAGAACTGCAACTAATGAAAAACTGTTTTTT. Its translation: CSVEGRTATNEKLFF.

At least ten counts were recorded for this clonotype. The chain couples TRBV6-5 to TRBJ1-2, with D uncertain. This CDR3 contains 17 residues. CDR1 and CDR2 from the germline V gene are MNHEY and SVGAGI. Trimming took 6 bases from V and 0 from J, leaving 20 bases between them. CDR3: CASRETNGVVANYGYTF. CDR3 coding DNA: TGTGCCAGCAGGGAAACAAACGGGGTTGTGGCTAACTATGGCTACACCTTC.

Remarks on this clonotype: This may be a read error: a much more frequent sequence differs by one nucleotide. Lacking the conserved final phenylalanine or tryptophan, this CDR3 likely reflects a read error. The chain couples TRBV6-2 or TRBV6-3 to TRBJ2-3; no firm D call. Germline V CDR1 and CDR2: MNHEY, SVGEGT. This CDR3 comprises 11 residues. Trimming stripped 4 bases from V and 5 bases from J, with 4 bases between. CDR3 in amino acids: CASSWRDTQYL. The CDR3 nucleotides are TGTGCCAGCAGTTGGAGAGATACGCAGTATCTT.

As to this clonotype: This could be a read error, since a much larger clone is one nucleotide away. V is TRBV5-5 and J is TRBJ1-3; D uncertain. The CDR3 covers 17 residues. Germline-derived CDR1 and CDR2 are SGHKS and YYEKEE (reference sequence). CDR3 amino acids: CTSSSVDRAIAGNTIYF. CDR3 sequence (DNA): TGTACCAGCAGCTCTGTGGACCGGGCGATCGCTGGAAACACCATATATTTT.

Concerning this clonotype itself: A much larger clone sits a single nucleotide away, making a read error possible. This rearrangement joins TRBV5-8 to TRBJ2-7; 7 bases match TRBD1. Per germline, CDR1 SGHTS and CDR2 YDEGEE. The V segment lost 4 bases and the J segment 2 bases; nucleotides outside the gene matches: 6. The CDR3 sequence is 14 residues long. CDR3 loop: CASSRTGNPYEQYF. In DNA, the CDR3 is TGTGCCAGCAGCAGGACAGGTAACCCCTACGAGCAGTACTTC.

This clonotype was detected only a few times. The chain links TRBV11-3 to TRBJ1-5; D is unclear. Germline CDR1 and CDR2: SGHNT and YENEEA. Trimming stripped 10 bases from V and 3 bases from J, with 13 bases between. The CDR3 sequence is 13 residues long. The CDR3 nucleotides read TGTGCCAACAGTTTACAGTCCAATCAGCCCCAGCATTTT. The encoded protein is CANSLQSNQPQHF. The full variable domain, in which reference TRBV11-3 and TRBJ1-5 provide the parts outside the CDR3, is EAGVVQSPRYKIIEKKQPVAFWCNPISGHNTLYWYLQNLGQGPELLIRYENEEAVDDSQLPKDRFSAERLKGVDSTLKIQPAELGDSAVYLCANSLQSNQPQHFGDGTRLSIL.